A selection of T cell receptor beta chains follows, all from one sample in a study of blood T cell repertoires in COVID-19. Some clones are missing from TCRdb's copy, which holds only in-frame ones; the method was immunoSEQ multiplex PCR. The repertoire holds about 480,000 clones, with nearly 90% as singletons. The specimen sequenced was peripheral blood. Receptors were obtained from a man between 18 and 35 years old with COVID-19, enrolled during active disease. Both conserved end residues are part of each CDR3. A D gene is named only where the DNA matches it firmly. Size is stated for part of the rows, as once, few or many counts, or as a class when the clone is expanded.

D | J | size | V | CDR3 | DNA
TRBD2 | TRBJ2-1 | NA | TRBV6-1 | CASSEAPGGSSYNEQFF | TGTGCCAGCAGTGAAGCACCGGGGGGGAGTTCCTACAATGAGCAGTTCTTC
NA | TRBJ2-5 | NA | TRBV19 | CASSRRGAETQYF | TGTGCCAGTAGTCGTCGCGGAGCGGAGACCCAGTACTTC
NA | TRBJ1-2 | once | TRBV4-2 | CASSQGGVLYSNYGYTF | TGTGCCAGCAGCCAAGGAGGAGTCTTGTACTCTAACTATGGCTACACCTTC
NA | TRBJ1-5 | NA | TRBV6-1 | CASSELRRGGQPQHF | TGTGCCAGCAGTGAATTGAGGAGGGGTGGTCAGCCCCAGCATTTT
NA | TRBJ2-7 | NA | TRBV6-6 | CASSFGPYEQYF | TGTGCCAGCAGTTTTGGGCCTTACGAGCAGTACTTC
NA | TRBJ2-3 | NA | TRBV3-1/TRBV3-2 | CASSHRMLATSTDTQYF | TGTGCCAGCAGCCATAGGATGCTAGCGACGAGCACAGATACGCAGTATTTT
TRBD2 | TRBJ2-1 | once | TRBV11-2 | CASSLVEGRDEQFF | TGTGCCAGCAGCTTAGTGGAGGGGAGGGATGAGCAGTTCTTC
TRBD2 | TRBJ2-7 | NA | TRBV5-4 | CASSRSGRAYEQYF | TGTGCCAGCAGCAGAAGCGGGAGGGCTTACGAGCAGTACTTC
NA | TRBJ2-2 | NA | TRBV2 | CASTEEVVLFF | TGTGCCAGCACCGAGGAAGTGGTGCTGTTTTTT
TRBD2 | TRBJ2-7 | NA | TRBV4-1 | CASSQVQVAGGKYEQYF | TGCGCCAGCAGCCAAGTACAGGTAGCGGGGGGGAAATACGAGCAGTACTTC
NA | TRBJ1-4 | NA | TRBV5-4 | CASSFWPTNEKLFF | TGTGCCAGCAGCTTTTGGCCAACTAATGAAAAACTGTTTTTT
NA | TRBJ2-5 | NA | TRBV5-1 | CASSLAQGLGETQYF | TGCGCCAGCAGCTTGGCCCAGGGATTAGGGGAGACCCAGTACTTC
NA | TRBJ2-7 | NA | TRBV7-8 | CASSLAGVSYEQYF | TGTGCCAGCAGCTTAGCCGGGGTTAGCTACGAGCAGTACTTC
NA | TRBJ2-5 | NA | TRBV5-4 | CASSLEAGGETQYF | TGTGCCAGCAGCTTGGAGGCGGGCGGAGAGACCCAGTACTTC
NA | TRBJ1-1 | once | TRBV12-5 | CASGLVPFGGQNTEAFF | TGTGCTAGTGGTTTGGTACCTTTTGGGGGCCAGAACACTGAAGCTTTCTTT
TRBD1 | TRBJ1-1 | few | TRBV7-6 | CASSSTGAEAFF | TGTGCCAGCAGCTCAACAGGGGCTGAAGCTTTCTTT
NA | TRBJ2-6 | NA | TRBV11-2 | CASSLDQYSGANVLTF | TGTGCCAGCAGCTTAGATCAGTACTCTGGGGCCAACGTCCTGACTTTC
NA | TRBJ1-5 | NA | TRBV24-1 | CAQSRDNQPQHF | TGTGCCCAGAGCAGGGACAATCAGCCCCAGCATTTT
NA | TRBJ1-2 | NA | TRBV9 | CASSVAQGYGGYTF | TGTGCCAGCAGCGTAGCTCAGGGATATGGGGGCTACACCTTC
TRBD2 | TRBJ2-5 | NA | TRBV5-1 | CASSPGTSAETQYF | TGCGCCAGCAGCCCCGGGACTAGCGCGGAGACCCAGTACTTC
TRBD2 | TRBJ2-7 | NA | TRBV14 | CASRMGGKYEQYF | TGTGCCAGCAGAATGGGAGGGAAGTACGAGCAGTACTTC
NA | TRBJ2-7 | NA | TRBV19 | CASSIVGAGNEQYF | TGTGCCAGTAGTATTGTGGGGGCCGGGAACGAGCAGTACTTC
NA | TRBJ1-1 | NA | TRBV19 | CASSIGGGVGAFF | TGTGCCAGTAGTATAGGAGGGGGGGTTGGAGCTTTCTTT
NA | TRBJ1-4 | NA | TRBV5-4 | CASSPGGPNEKLFF | TGTGCCAGCAGCCCGGGGGGTCCTAACGAAAAACTGTTTTTT
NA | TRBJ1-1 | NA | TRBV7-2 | CASSLSTGFDTEAFF | TGTGCCAGCAGCCTATCAACAGGGTTTGACACTGAAGCTTTCTTT
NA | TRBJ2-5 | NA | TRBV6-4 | CASSESGEGTQYF | TGTGCCAGCAGTGAGTCAGGGGAAGGGACCCAGTACTTC
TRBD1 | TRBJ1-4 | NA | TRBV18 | CASSPTGTTTNEKLFF | TGTGCCAGCTCACCGACAGGGACGACAACTAATGAAAAACTGTTTTTT
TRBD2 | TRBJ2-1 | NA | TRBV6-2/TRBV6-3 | CASSPRITGGEQFF | TGTGCCAGCAGTCCCCGGATTACCGGGGGGGAGCAGTTCTTC
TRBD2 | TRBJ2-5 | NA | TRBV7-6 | CASSSLAGGAQYF | TGTGCCAGCAGCTCACTAGCGGGAGGGGCCCAGTACTTC
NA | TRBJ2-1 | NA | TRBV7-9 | CASSLTLGLSIEHNEQFF | TGTGCCAGCAGCTTAACTCTCGGACTTTCTATAGAACACAATGAGCAGTTCTTC
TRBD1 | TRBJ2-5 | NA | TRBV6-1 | CASSAGQGNRVQETQYF | TGTGCCAGCAGTGCGGGACAGGGGAATCGGGTTCAAGAGACCCAGTACTTC
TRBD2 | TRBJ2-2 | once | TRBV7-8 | CASSLAGGSTGELFF | TGTGCCAGCAGCTTAGCGGGGGGGAGCACCGGGGAGCTGTTTTTT
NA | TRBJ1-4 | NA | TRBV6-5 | CASRDDSLGEKLFF | TGTGCCAGCAGAGACGACTCTCTCGGCGAAAAACTGTTTTTT
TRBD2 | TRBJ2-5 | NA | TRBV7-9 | CAGGASGVKETQYF | TGTGCCGGGGGAGCTAGCGGGGTAAAAGAGACCCAGTACTTC
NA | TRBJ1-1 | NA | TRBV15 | CATSPLLNTEAFF | TGTGCCACCAGCCCCCTCCTGAACACTGAAGCTTTCTTT
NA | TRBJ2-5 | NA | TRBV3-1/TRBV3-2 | CASSQDWSRPQETQYF | TGTGCCAGCAGCCAAGATTGGAGTCGACCCCAAGAGACCCAGTACTTC
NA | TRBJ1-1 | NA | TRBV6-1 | CASMRGNTEAFF | TGTGCCAGCATGCGGGGTAACACTGAAGCTTTCTTT
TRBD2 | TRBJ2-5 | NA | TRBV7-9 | CADREELQETQYF | TGTGCGGATCGGGAGGAACTCCAAGAGACCCAGTACTTC
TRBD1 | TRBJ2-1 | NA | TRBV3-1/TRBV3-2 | CASSQVSQGLGNEQFF | TGTGCCAGCAGCCAAGTTTCACAGGGGTTGGGAAATGAGCAGTTCTTC
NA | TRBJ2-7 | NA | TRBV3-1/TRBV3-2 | CASSQRQSPYEQYF | TGTGCCAGCAGCCAGAGACAGAGCCCCTACGAGCAGTACTTC
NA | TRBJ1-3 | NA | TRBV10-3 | CAISENTGQGGNTIYF | TGTGCCATCAGTGAGAACACAGGTCAGGGTGGAAACACCATATATTTT
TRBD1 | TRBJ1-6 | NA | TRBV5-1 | CASSLTTGTGYNSPLHF | TGCGCCAGCAGCTTGACCACCGGGACAGGCTATAATTCACCCCTCCACTTT
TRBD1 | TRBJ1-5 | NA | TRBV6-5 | CAGHRGPNQPQHF | TGTGCCGGCCACAGGGGACCCAATCAGCCCCAGCATTTT
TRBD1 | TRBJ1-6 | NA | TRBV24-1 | CATSDGQGGSPLHF | TGTGCCACCAGTGATGGACAGGGGGGATCACCCCTCCACTTT
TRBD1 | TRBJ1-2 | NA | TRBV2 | CAGGQVAYGYTF | TGTGCCGGTGGACAGGTCGCCTATGGCTACACCTTC
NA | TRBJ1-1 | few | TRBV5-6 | CASSLAGSDTEAFF | TGTGCCAGCAGCTTGGCCGGGTCGGACACTGAAGCTTTCTTT